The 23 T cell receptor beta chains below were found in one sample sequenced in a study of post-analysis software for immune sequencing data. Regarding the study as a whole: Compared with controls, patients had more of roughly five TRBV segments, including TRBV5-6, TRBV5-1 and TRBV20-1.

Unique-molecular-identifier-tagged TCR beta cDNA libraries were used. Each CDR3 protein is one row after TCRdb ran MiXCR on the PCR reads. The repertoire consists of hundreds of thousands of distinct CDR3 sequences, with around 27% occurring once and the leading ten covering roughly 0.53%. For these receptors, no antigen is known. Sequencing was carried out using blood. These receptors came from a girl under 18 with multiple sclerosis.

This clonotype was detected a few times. CDR3 in DNA: TGTGCCAGCAGTTATCTAACAGAGACCCAGTACTTC. This codes for CASSYLTETQYF. This chain connects TRBV6-6 to TRBJ2-5, with no clear D. This CDR3 is 12 amino acids long. The germline V gene encodes CDR1 MNHNY and CDR2 SVGAGI (reference sequence). V lost 3 bases and J 4 bases, leaving 6 bases between the germline ends.

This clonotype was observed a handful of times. This CDR3 is CASSTPDVPGHSNQPQHF. The CDR3 bases are TGTGCCAGCAGCACCCCGGACGTCCCTGGCCATAGCAATCAGCCCCAGCATTTT. The chain is built from TRBV7-2 and TRBJ1-5; D is ambiguous. Germline V gene sequence: CDR1 SGHTA, CDR2 FQGNSA. Trimming removed 5 bases from V and 0 bases from J, with 20 bases in between. CDR3 length: 18 amino acids.

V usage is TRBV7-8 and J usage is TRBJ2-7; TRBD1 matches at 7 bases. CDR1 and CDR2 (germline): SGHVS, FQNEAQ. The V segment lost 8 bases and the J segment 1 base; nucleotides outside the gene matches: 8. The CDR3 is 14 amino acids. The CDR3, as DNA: TGTGCCAGCGCACAGGGGATACCATCCTACGAGCAGTACTTC. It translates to CASAQGIPSYEQYF.

The CDR3 reads CSARDIAIETQYF. In DNA form, the CDR3 reads TGCAGTGCTAGAGACATCGCCATAGAGACCCAGTACTTC. J is TRBJ2-5 and V is TRBV20-1; D is unresolved. The germline gives CDR1 DFQATT, CDR2 SNEGSKA (reference sequence). The V end lost 0 bases, the J end lost 4 bases, and 9 bases lay between the germline ends. The CDR3 spans 13 residues.

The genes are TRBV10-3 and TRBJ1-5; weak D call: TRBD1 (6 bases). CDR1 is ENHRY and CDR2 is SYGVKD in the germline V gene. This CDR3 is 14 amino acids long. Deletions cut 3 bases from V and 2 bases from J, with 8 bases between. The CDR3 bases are TGTGCCATCAGTGACCACAGGGGCAATCAGCCCCAGCATTTT. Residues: CAISDHRGNQPQHF.

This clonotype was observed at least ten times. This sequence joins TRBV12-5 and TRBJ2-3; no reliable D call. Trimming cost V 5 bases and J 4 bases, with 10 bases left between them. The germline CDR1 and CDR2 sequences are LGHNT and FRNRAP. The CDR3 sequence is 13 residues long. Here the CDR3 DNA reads TGTGCTAGTGGTAGCTCAAGCCCAGATACGCAGTATTTT. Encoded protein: CASGSSSPDTQYF.

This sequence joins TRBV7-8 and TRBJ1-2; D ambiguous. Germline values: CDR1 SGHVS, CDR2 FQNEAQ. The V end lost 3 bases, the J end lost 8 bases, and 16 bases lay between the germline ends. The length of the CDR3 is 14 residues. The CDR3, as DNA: TGTGCCAGCAGCTTGGCGGACTCTTTACACGGCTACACCTTC. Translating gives CASSLADSLHGYTF.

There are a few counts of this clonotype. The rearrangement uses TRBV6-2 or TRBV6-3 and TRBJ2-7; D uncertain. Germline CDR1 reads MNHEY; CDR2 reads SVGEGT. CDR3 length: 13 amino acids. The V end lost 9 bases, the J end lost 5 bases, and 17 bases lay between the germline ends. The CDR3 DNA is TGTGCCAGATTGAAGGACGATGGCGACGAGCAGTACTTC. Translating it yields CARLKDDGDEQYF.

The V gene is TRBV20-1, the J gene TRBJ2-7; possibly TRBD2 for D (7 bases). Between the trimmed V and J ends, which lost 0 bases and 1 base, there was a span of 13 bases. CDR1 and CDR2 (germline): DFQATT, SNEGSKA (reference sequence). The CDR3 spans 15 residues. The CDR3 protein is CSARDPQGGSYEQYF. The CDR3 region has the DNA TGCAGTGCTAGAGATCCACAGGGAGGGTCCTACGAGCAGTACTTC.

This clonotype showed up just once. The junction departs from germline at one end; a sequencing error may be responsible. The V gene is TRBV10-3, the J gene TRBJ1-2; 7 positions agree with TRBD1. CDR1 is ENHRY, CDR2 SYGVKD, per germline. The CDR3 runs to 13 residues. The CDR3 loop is CAVSDRVGYGYTF. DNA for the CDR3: TGTGCCGTCAGTGACAGGGTTGGTTATGGCTACACCTTC.

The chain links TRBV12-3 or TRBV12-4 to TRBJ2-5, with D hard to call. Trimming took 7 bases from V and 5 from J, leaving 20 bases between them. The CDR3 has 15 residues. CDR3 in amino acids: CASTQRDQAHETQYF. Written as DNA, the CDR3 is TGTGCCAGCACCCAGAGAGACCAAGCCCACGAGACCCAGTACTTC.

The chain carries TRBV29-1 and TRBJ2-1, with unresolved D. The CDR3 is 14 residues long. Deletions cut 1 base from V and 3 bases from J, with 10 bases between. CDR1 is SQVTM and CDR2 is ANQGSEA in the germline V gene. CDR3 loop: CSVEGPLSYNEQFF. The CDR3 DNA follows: TGCAGCGTTGAAGGCCCACTTAGCTACAATGAGCAGTTCTTC.

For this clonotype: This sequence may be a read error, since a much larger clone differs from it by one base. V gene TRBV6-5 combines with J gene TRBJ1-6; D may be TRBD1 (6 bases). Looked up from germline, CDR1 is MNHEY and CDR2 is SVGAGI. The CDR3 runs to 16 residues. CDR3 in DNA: TGTGCCAGCAGGGGGCAGGGGATCAGCGGGATTTCACCCCCCCACTTT. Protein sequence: CASRGQGISGISPPHF.

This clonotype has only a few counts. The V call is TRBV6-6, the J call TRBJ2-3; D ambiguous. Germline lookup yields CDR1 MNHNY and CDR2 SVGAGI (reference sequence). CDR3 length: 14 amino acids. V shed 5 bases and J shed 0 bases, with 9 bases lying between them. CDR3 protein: CASSKSYSTDTQYF. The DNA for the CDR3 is TGTGCCAGCAGTAAGAGCTATAGCACAGATACGCAGTATTTT.

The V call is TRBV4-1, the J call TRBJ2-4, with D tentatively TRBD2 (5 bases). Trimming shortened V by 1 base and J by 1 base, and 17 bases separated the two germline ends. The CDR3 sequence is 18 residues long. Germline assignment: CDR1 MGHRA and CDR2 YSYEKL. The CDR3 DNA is TGCGCCAGCAGCCAAGGTAGCGCACGTGGCGGGGCCAAAAACATTCAGTACTTC. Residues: CASSQGSARGGAKNIQYF.

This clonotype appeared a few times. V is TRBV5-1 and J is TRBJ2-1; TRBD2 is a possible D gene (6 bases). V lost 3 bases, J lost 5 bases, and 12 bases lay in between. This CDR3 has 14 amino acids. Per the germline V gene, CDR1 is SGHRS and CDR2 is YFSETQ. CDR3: CASSSTGLHNEQFF. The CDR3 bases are TGCGCCAGCAGCTCCACGGGACTCCACAATGAGCAGTTCTTC.

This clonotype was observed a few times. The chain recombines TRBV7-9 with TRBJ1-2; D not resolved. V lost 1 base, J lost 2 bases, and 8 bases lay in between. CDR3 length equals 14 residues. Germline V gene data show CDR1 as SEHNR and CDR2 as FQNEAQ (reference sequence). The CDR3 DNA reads TGTGCCAGCAGCTTAGGCGGCAAAAACTATGGCTACACCTTC. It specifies CASSLGGKNYGYTF.

DNA of the CDR3: TGTGCCAGCAGCCACACTGAAGCTTTCTTT. This sequence encodes CASSHTEAFF. The V and J genes are TRBV2 and TRBJ1-1; D is uncertain. The germline V and J ends were trimmed by 6 bases and 3 bases, with 2 bases remaining between them. Per germline, CDR1 SNHLY and CDR2 FYNNEI. This CDR3 is built from 10 residues. The complete variable domain, with remaining parts taken from reference TRBV2 and TRBJ1-1, reads EPEVTQTPSHQVTQMGQEVILRCVPISNHLYFYWYRQILGQKVEFLVSFYNNEISEKSEIFDDQFSVERPDGSNFTLKIRSTKLEDSAMYFCASSHTEAFFGQGTRLTVV.

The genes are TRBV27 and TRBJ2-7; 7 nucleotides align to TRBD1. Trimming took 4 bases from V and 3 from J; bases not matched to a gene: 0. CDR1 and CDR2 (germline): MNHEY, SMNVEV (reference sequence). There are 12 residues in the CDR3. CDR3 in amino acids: CASSYRGYEQYF. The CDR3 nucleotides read TGTGCCAGCAGTTACAGGGGCTACGAGCAGTACTTC.

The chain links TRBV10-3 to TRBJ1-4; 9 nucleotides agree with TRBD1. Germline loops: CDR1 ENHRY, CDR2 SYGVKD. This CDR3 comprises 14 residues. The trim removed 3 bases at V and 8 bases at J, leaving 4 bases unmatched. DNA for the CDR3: TGTGCCATCAGTGAAAGACAGGGGGTAGAAAAACTGTTTTTT. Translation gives CAISERQGVEKLFF.

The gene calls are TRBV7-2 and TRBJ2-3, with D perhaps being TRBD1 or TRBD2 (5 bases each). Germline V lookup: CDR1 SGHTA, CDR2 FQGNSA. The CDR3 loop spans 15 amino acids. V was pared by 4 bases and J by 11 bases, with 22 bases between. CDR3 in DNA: TGTGCCAGCAGCTCGCAACTAGGGGAGCTAGGTATGCAGTATTTT. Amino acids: CASSSQLGELGMQYF.

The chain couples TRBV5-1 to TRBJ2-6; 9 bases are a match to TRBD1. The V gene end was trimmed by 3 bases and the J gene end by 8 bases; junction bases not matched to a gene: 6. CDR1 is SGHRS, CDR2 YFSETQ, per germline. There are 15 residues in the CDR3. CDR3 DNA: TGCGCCAGCAGCTCGCAGGGACAGGGAACCAACGTCCTGACTTTC. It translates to CASSSQGQGTNVLTF.

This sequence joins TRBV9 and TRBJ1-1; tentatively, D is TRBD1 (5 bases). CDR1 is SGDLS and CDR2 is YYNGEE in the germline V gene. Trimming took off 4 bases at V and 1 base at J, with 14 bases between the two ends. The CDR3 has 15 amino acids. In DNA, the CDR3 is TGTGCCAGCAGCCCCAGGGTATTGGGGAACACTGAAGCTTTCTTT. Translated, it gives CASSPRVLGNTEAFF.